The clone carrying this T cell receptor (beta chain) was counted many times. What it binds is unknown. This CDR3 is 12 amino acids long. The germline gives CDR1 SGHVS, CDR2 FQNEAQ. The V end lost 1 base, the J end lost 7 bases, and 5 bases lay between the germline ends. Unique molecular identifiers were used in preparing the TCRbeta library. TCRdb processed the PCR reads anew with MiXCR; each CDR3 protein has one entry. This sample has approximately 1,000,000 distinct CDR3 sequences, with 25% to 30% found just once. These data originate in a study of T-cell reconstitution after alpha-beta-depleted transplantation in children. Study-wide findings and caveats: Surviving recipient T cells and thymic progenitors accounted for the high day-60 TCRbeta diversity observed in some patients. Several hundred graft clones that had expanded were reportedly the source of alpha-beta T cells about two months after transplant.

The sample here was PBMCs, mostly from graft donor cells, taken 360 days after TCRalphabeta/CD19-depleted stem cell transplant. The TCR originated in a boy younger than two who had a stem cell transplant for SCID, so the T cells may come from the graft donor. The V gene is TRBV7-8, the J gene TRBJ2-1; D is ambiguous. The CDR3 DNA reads TGTGCCAGCAGCTTAGATTGGAATGAGCAGTTCTTC. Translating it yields CASSLDWNEQFF.